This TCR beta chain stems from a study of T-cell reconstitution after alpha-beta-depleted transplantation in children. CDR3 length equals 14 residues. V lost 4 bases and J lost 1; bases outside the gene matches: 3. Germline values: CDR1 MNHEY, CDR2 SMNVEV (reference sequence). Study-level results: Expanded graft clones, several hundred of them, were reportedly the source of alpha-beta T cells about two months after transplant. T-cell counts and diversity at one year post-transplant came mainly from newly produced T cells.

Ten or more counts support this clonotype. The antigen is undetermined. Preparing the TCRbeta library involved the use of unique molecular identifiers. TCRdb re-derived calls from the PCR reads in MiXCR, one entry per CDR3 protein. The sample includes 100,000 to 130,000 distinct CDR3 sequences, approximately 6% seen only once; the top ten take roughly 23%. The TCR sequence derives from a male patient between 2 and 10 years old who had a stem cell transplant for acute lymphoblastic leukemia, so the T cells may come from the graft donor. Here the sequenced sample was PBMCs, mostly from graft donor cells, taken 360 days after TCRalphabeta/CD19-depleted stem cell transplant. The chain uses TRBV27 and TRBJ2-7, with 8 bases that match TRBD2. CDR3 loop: CASSWSGGSYEQYF. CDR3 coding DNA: TGTGCCAGCAGTTGGAGCGGGGGTTCCTACGAGCAGTACTTC.